The 27 T cell receptor beta chains listed next were all sequenced from one sample in a study of blood T cell repertoires in COVID-19. Libraries were prepared by immunoSEQ multiplex PCR; TCRdb keeps only in-frame clonotypes and omits some of them. The table shows about 400,000 clones, with 65% to 90% occurring only once. What was sequenced was peripheral blood. Receptors originate from a woman aged 55-69 years with COVID-19, enrolled during active disease.

The chain links TRBV19 to TRBJ1-1; 9 nucleotides match TRBD1. CDR1 LNHDA and CDR2 SQIVND come from the germline V gene (reference sequence). The CDR3 length is 16 residues. J was trimmed by 5 bases and V by 3 bases; bases with no gene match: 10. The CDR3 nucleotides read TGTGCCAGTAGTATTCGGGACAGGGATGTATATACTGAAGCTTTCTTT. Protein: CASSIRDRDVYTEAFF.

This chain connects TRBV18 to TRBJ2-3, with 7 bases that match TRBD1. The CDR3 loop spans 15 amino acids. CDR1 is KGHSH and CDR2 is LQKENI in the germline V gene. V lost 1 base and J lost 3; bases outside the gene matches: 4. The CDR3 region has the DNA TGTGCCAGCTCACCACGACAGGGTTCGACAGATACGCAGTATTTT. Residues: CASSPRQGSTDTQYF.

This chain links TRBV19 with TRBJ1-4; TRBD1 might be the D (6 bases). Trimming took off 8 bases at V and 9 bases at J, with 22 bases between the two ends. CDR3 length: 15 amino acids. The germline V gene has CDR1 LNHDA and CDR2 SQIVND (reference sequence). The CDR3 sequence is CASQTQGSVRQKLFF. The CDR3 bases are TGTGCCAGTCAAACCCAGGGGTCCGTGAGGCAAAAACTGTTTTTT. Together with reference TRBV19 and TRBJ1-4, the CDR3 gives the full variable domain: DGGITQSPKYLFRKEGQNVTLSCEQNLNHDAMYWYRQDPGQGLRLIYYSQIVNDFQKGDIAEGYSVSREKKESFPLTVTSAQKNPTAFYLCASQTQGSVRQKLFFGSGTQLSVL.

V usage is TRBV7-9 and J usage is TRBJ2-3; tentative D call: TRBD2 (7 bases). The length of the CDR3 is 15 residues. CDR1 and CDR2 (germline): SEHNR, FQNEAQ (reference sequence). The V end lost 1 base, the J end lost 2 bases, and 10 bases lay between the germline ends. The CDR3, as DNA: TGTGCCAGCAGCTTAGGCGGGGGCCCCACAGATACGCAGTATTTT. It specifies CASSLGGGPTDTQYF.

The chain is built from TRBV12-3 or TRBV12-4 and TRBJ2-7, with 7 nucleotides matching TRBD2. The junction had 0 bases not matched to a gene; V was cut back by 4 bases and J by 3 bases. This CDR3 region has 12 residues. The CDR3, as DNA: TGTGCCAGCAGTTGGGACTACTACGAGCAGTACTTC. Its translation: CASSWDYYEQYF.

The chain has TRBV5-1 and TRBJ1-1; D gene unclear. Germline CDR1 SGHRS, CDR2 YFSETQ. This CDR3 comprises 13 residues. The V end lost 4 bases, the J end lost 6 bases, and 13 bases lay between the germline ends. The CDR3 loop is CASSPGPRAEAFF. CDR3 sequence (DNA): TGCGCCAGCAGCCCCGGACCGCGGGCTGAAGCTTTCTTT.

The chain joins TRBV2 to TRBJ2-5, with 8 bases lining up with TRBD2. Germline assignment: CDR1 SNHLY and CDR2 FYNNEI. There are 17 residues in the CDR3. Trimming removed 1 base from V and 5 bases from J; junction bases left unmatched: 12. This CDR3 reads CASSEETIGTRGETQYF. The CDR3 coding sequence is TGTGCCAGCAGTGAAGAAACGATTGGGACTAGGGGGGAGACCCAGTACTTC.

The chain employs TRBV7-9 and TRBJ1-1; 10 nucleotides align to TRBD1. The CDR3 runs to 15 residues. Germline V CDR1 and CDR2: SEHNR, FQNEAQ (reference sequence). V shed 2 bases, J shed 3 bases, and the junction held 3 bases outside the gene matches. The CDR3 sequence: CASSLFGQGDTEAFF. Written as DNA, the CDR3 is TGTGCCAGCAGCTTATTCGGACAGGGGGACACTGAAGCTTTCTTT.

This chain links TRBV5-4 with TRBJ2-5; the match to TRBD2 covers 8 bases. With V trimmed by 4 bases and J by 5 bases, 1 base remained unmatched. CDR1 is SGHNT and CDR2 is YYREEE in the germline V gene (reference sequence). The CDR3 is made up of 12 amino acids. For the CDR3, the DNA is TGTGCCAGCAGCCCGGGGGGGGAGACCCAGTACTTC. Its protein is CASSPGGETQYF. The full variable domain, with the rest looked up from reference TRBV5-4 and TRBJ2-5, is ETGVTQSPTHLIKTRGQQVTLRCSSQSGHNTVSWYQQALGQGPQFIFQYYREEENGRGNFPPRFSGLQFPNYSSELNVNALELDDSALYLCASSPGGETQYFGPGTRLLVL.

The chain uses TRBV7-9 and TRBJ2-1; TRBD2 aligns across 8 bases. The CDR3 covers 16 residues. Germline values: CDR1 SEHNR, CDR2 FQNEAQ (reference sequence). The J segment lost 3 bases and the V segment lost 4 bases, leaving 8 bases of the junction unmatched. The CDR3 DNA follows: TGTGCCAGCAGCTCAACCGTCGCGGGGGGCTACAATGAGCAGTTCTTC. This encodes CASSSTVAGGYNEQFF.

The rearrangement joins TRBV10-3 to TRBJ1-6; D remains unclear. CDR1 is ENHRY, CDR2 SYGVKD, per germline. CDR3 size: 14 residues. The V end lost 7 bases, the J end lost 5 bases, and 12 bases lay between the germline ends. CDR3 nucleotides: TGTGCCATCACCGTTGACGGAGATAATTCACCCCTCCACTTT. It specifies CAITVDGDNSPLHF.

V usage is TRBV5-6 and J usage is TRBJ1-3; D remains unclear. The ends were cut back, 1 base at V and 0 bases at J, with 5 bases in the middle. The length of the CDR3 is 14 residues. CDR1 is SGHDT and CDR2 is YYEEEE in the germline V gene. The CDR3 here is CASSLSYSGNTIYF. The CDR3 region has the DNA TGTGCCAGCAGCTTGTCGTACTCTGGAAACACCATATATTTT.

The chain has TRBV11-3 and TRBJ1-5, with D maybe TRBD1 (6 bases). There are 14 residues in the CDR3. Germline V gene lookup returns CDR1 SGHNT and CDR2 YENEEA. V lost 2 bases and J lost 7, with 12 bases in between. The CDR3 region is CASSLPGEGQPQHF. The CDR3 DNA reads as TGTGCCAGCAGCTTACCAGGGGAGGGCCAGCCCCAGCATTTT.

This clone was seen a handful of times. The chain joins TRBV5-1 to TRBJ2-7, with TRBD1 identical over 9 bases. V lost 3 bases and J lost 3; bases outside the gene matches: 1. The CDR3 length is 13 residues. From germline, CDR1 is SGHRS and CDR2 YFSETQ. CDR3 protein: CASSSTGGYEQYF. The CDR3, as DNA: TGCGCCAGCAGCTCGACAGGGGGCTACGAGCAGTACTTC.

The chain carries TRBV5-6 and TRBJ1-6; 8 bases are a match to TRBD1. Germline V lookup: CDR1 SGHDT, CDR2 YYEEEE. The CDR3 runs to 15 residues. J lost 7 bases, V lost 4 bases, and 7 bases had no gene match. CDR3 in amino acids: CASSRIGQGNSPLHF. Here the CDR3 DNA reads TGTGCCAGCAGCCGCATCGGACAGGGAAATTCACCCCTCCACTTT.

The J gene is TRBJ1-1, the V gene TRBV5-1, with D possibly matching TRBD1 (6 bases). This CDR3 is built from 14 residues. The germline V and J ends were trimmed by 3 bases and 7 bases, with 16 bases remaining between them. CDR1 SGHRS and CDR2 YFSETQ come from the germline V gene. CDR3 region: CASSSLTGISEAFF. The CDR3 coding sequence is TGCGCCAGCAGCTCCTTAACAGGGATAAGTGAAGCTTTCTTT. Full variable domain (remainder filled in from reference TRBV5-1 and TRBJ1-1): KAGVTQTPRYLIKTRGQQVTLSCSPISGHRSVSWYQQTPGQGLQFLFEYFSETQRNKGNFPGRFSGRQFSNSRSEMNVSTLELGDSALYLCASSSLTGISEAFFGQGTRLTVV.

The rearrangement joins TRBV29-1 to TRBJ1-3; TRBD1 might be the D (6 bases). CDR1 is SQVTM, CDR2 ANQGSEA, per germline. The CDR3 extends over 15 amino acids. The V gene lost 1 base and the J gene lost 1 base, with 11 bases spanning the gap. The CDR3: CSVEVQGVSGNTIYF. In nucleotides, the CDR3 is TGCAGCGTTGAAGTACAGGGAGTTTCTGGAAACACCATATATTTT.

The chain employs TRBV6-2 or TRBV6-3 and TRBJ2-7, with 9 bases fitting TRBD1. There are 16 residues in the CDR3. Germline trimming cut 2 bases from V and 6 bases from J; bases unmatched to any gene: 11. Germline loops: CDR1 MNHEY, CDR2 SVGEGT. CDR3 in amino acids: CASSYHPGQGRGEQYF. Written as DNA, the CDR3 is TGTGCCAGCAGTTACCATCCGGGACAGGGCAGGGGCGAGCAGTACTTC.

The genes are TRBV18 and TRBJ1-4, with TRBD1 matching over 9 bases. The trim removed 3 bases at V and 2 bases at J, leaving 4 bases unmatched. The germline CDR1 and CDR2 sequences are KGHSH and LQKENI. The CDR3 sequence is 16 residues long. DNA for the CDR3: TGTGCCAGCTCACCCCCTACAGGGGGCACTAATGAAAAACTGTTTTTT. Residues: CASSPPTGGTNEKLFF.

The CDR3 coding sequence is TGTGCCAGCTCACTGGGACAGACTTTTGAAGCTTTCTTT. Translating gives CASSLGQTFEAFF. The rearrangement links TRBV18 to TRBJ1-1; 7 positions agree with TRBD1. The trim removed 4 bases at V and 7 bases at J, leaving 6 bases unmatched. Per the germline V gene, CDR1 is KGHSH and CDR2 is LQKENI. CDR3 size: 13 residues.

The V and J genes are TRBV7-9 and TRBJ1-2, with no clear D. V gave up 1 base and J gave up 8 bases, with 11 bases separating them. The CDR3 totals 13 residues. The germline CDR1 and CDR2 sequences are SEHNR and FQNEAQ (reference sequence). DNA of the CDR3: TGTGCCAGCAGCTTAGTTGAGATCGAGGGCTACACCTTC. Its protein is CASSLVEIEGYTF.

CDR3 DNA sequence: TGTGCCAGCAGTGAACAGGGGGCCGAATCACCCCTCCACTTT. It specifies CASSEQGAESPLHF. The chain joins TRBV2 to TRBJ1-6, with 8 bases fitting TRBD1. The V segment lost 2 bases and the J segment 10 bases; nucleotides outside the gene matches: 4. This CDR3 has 14 residues. Germline V gene data show CDR1 as SNHLY and CDR2 as FYNNEI.

J is TRBJ2-5 and V is TRBV10-3, with TRBD2 matching 8 bases. The germline CDR1 and CDR2 sequences are ENHRY and SYGVKD. J lost 3 bases, V lost 0 bases, and 0 bases had no gene match. This CDR3 is 14 amino acids long. The DNA of the CDR3 is TGTGCCATCAGTGAGTCGCGGGGGGAAGAGACCCAGTACTTC. It encodes CAISESRGEETQYF.

This chain connects TRBV11-3 to TRBJ2-5; D is uncertain. Germline V CDR1 and CDR2: SGHNT, YENEEA. The CDR3 runs 15 residues. The V gene lost 4 bases and the J gene lost 5 bases, with 17 bases spanning the gap. The CDR3: CASSSPRSIWETQYF. The CDR3 DNA follows: TGTGCCAGCAGCTCACCGCGATCAATTTGGGAGACCCAGTACTTC.

The chain is built from TRBV4-3 and TRBJ1-1, with TRBD1 as a possible D gene (5 bases). The V end lost 0 bases, the J end lost 4 bases, and 12 bases lay between the germline ends. Germline loops: CDR1 LGHNA, CDR2 YSLEER. The CDR3 has 15 residues. For the CDR3, the DNA is TGCGCCAGCAGCCAAGATCGGAGGGGCGGCACTGAAGCTTTCTTT. Its protein is CASSQDRRGGTEAFF.

In nucleotides, the CDR3 is TGTGCCAGTAGAATACACCGGGACAGGGAATCCGAGCAGTACTTC. Its protein is CASRIHRDRESEQYF. The chain is built from TRBV19 and TRBJ2-7, with 9 nucleotides matching TRBD1. Looked up from germline, CDR1 is LNHDA and CDR2 is SQIVND (reference sequence). The CDR3 spans 15 residues. V shed 6 bases and J 6 bases; nucleotides not matched to a gene: 12.

This rearrangement joins TRBV20-1 to TRBJ2-7; D gene unclear. V lost 7 bases and J lost 0, with 7 bases in between. CDR1 DFQATT and CDR2 SNEGSKA come from the germline V gene (reference sequence). The CDR3 runs 11 residues. Here the CDR3 reads CSVQSSYEQYF. CDR3 coding DNA: TGCAGTGTACAAAGCTCCTACGAGCAGTACTTC.